This T cell receptor beta chain was recorded in a study of blood T cell repertoires in COVID-19. Looking at the study overall: Spain, Italy and the United States supplied samples that represented acute and convalescent COVID-19. Sources were T cells, B-cell-depleted T cells, or PBMCs; the material itself was cDNA or gDNA.

This clone was observed a few times. Trimming removed 8 bases at V and 0 bases at J, with 10 bases between. The CDR3 length is 13 residues. Germline V CDR1 and CDR2: LNHDA, SQIVND (reference sequence). Per the study methods: Amplification with reference gene primers provided the estimates of nucleated cell counts. Assay: immunoSEQ multiplex PCR; the TCRdb copy retains only in-frame clones and omits some. V and J calls and clone size are as listed in that table; D and trimming were resolved from the DNA. The sample contains some 150,000 clones, approximately 80% of which appear only once. The sequence came from a human donor in a cohort sampled during active COVID-19. Sequencing was performed on peripheral blood. The J gene is TRBJ1-1, the V gene TRBV19; D is perhaps TRBD1 (6 bases). The CDR3 loop reads CASGQFLNTEAFF. For the CDR3, the DNA is TGTGCCAGTGGACAGTTTTTGAACACTGAAGCTTTCTTT.